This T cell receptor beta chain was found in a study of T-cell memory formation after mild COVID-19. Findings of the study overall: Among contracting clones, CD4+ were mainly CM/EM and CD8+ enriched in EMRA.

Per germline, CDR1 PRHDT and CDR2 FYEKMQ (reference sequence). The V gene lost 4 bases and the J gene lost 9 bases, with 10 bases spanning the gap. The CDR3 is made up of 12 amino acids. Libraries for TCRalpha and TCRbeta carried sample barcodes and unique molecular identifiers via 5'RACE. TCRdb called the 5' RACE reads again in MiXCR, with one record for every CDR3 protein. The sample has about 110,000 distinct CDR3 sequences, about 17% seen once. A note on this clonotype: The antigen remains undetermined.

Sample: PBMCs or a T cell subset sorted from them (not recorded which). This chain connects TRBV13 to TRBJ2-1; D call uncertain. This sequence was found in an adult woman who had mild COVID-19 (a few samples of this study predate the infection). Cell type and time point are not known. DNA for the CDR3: TGTGCCAGCAGCTCCTACAGTCGTGAGCAGTTCTTC. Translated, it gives CASSSYSREQFF.